The table lists the clone carrying this T cell receptor (beta chain) with many counts. Trimming removed 0 bases from V and 4 bases from J; junction bases left unmatched: 8. Germline values: CDR1 LGHNA, CDR2 YSLEER. The CDR3 has 18 amino acids. These data belong to a study of T cells in Graves' hyperthyroidism and ophthalmopathy. RNA transcripts were the template for amplifying TCR beta CDR3 regions. Researchers ran a first-round RT-PCR on the TCR CDR3 using the HTBI primer set. MiXCR, run by TCRdb on the multiplex PCR reads, gives a single entry per CDR3 protein. The table includes 250,000 to 350,000 distinct CDR3 sequences, around 15% detected once.

The gene calls are TRBV4-3 and TRBJ2-1; 11 bases are a match to TRBD2. The TCR comes from an older woman with Graves' ophthalmopathy. Sequencing input: blood. The CDR3 loop reads CASSQEPPGLAEYNEQFF. CDR3 nucleotides: TGCGCCAGCAGCCAAGAGCCGCCGGGACTAGCGGAGTACAATGAGCAGTTCTTC.